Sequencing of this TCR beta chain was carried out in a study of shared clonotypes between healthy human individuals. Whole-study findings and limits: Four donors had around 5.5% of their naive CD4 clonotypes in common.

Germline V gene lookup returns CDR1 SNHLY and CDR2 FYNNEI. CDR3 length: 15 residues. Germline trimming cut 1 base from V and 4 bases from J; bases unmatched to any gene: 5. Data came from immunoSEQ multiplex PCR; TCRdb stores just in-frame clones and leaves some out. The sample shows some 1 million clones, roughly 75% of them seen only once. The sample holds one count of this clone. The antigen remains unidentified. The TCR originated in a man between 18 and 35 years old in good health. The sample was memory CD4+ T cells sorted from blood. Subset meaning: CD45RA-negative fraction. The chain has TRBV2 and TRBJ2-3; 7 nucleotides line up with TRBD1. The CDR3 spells CASSEEGQGADTQYF. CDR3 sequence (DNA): TGTGCCAGCAGTGAAGAGGGGCAGGGGGCAGATACGCAGTATTTT.